These 32 T cell receptor beta chains were sequenced from one sample in a study of ipilimumab plus nivolumab after autologous stem cell transplantation. Method: immunoSEQ multiplex PCR; TCRdb's copy keeps in-frame clones and lacks some. The sample yields tens of thousands of clones, almost 95% seen once. Sequenced material: PBMCs, taken in a trial of ipilimumab plus nivolumab as post-transplant consolidation. These receptors came from a male donor with multiple myeloma.

The chain combines TRBV7-2 with TRBJ2-2, with no clear D. Trimming shortened V by 5 bases and J by 5 bases, and 15 bases separated the two germline ends. Germline V gene lookup returns CDR1 SGHTA and CDR2 FQGNSA. The CDR3 loop spans 15 amino acids. The CDR3 nucleotides are TGTGCCAGCAGCGCCCGGGCCATGGAAACCGGGGAGCTGTTTTTT. It encodes CASSARAMETGELFF. Complete variable domain (other parts from reference TRBV7-2 and TRBJ2-2): GAGVSQSPSNKVTEKGKDVELRCDPISGHTALYWYRQSLGQGLEFLIYFQGNSAPDKSGLPSDRFSAERTGGSVSTLTIQRTQQEDSAVYLCASSARAMETGELFFGEGSRLTVL.

This clone was observed once. V and J are TRBV11-3 and TRBJ1-1; D is possibly TRBD1 (6 bases). The germline V and J ends were trimmed by 5 bases and 4 bases, with 11 bases remaining between them. Per the germline V gene, CDR1 is SGHNT and CDR2 is YENEEA. The CDR3 is 13 residues long. CDR3 bases: TGTGCCAGCAGCCAACAGGGATTCACTGAAGCTTTCTTT. It codes for CASSQQGFTEAFF. The full variable domain, its missing parts supplied by reference TRBV11-3 and TRBJ1-1, is EAGVVQSPRYKIIEKKQPVAFWCNPISGHNTLYWYLQNLGQGPELLIRYENEEAVDDSQLPKDRFSAERLKGVDSTLKIQPAELGDSAVYLCASSQQGFTEAFFGQGTRLTVV.

The J gene is TRBJ2-6, the V gene TRBV5-6, with a weak D call TRBD2 (5 bases). V was pared by 5 bases and J by 12 bases, with 18 bases between. The CDR3 has 14 amino acids. The germline V gene has CDR1 SGHDT and CDR2 YYEEEE. In DNA form, the CDR3 reads TGTGCCAGCAGTCTCCCCGGGGTTCTCGGCGTCCTGACTTTC. This gives the protein CASSLPGVLGVLTF.

The chain links TRBV27 to TRBJ2-7, with 14 bases fitting TRBD2. Germline V gives CDR1 MNHEY, CDR2 SMNVEV (reference sequence). V trimming: 5 bases; J trimming: 3 bases; junction bases outside the gene matches: 9. The CDR3 totals 17 residues. CDR3 loop: CASSQGTSGSGYYEQYF. CDR3 in DNA: TGTGCCAGCAGTCAAGGGACTAGCGGGAGTGGCTACTACGAGCAGTACTTC.

J is TRBJ1-2 and V is TRBV5-6; possible D gene TRBD1, 5 bases. The CDR3 is 15 amino acids. V was pared by 2 bases and J by 8 bases, with 19 bases between. The germline V gene has CDR1 SGHDT and CDR2 YYEEEE. The CDR3 region has the DNA TGTGCCAGCAGCTTCAGCGGCGGGGGTCAGGGAGGCTACACCTTC. Protein product: CASSFSGGGQGGYTF.

This sequence joins TRBV18 and TRBJ2-5, with D perhaps TRBD1 (6 bases). The germline V gene has CDR1 KGHSH and CDR2 LQKENI. The CDR3 has 19 amino acids. With 2 bases removed from V and 1 base from J, the gap between germline ends came to 23 bases. As DNA, the CDR3 is TGTGCCAGCTCACCAACAATCGGGGCAGCCACAGGGTCCCAAGAGACCCAGTACTTC. It codes for CASSPTIGAATGSQETQYF.

The chain links TRBV15 to TRBJ2-2, with D perhaps matching TRBD1 (5 bases). Germline CDR1 reads LNHNV; CDR2 reads YYDKDF (reference sequence). The CDR3 length is 15 residues. Trimming left V 3 bases short and J 1 base short, with 9 bases between. CDR3 in DNA: TGTGCCACCAGCAGGGACACCGGGAACACCGGGGAGCTGTTTTTT. It codes for CATSRDTGNTGELFF. The full variable domain, in which reference TRBV15 and TRBJ2-2 provide the parts outside the CDR3, is DAMVIQNPRYQVTQFGKPVTLSCSQTLNHNVMYWYQQKSSQAPKLLFHYYDKDFNNEADTPDNFQSRRPNTSFCFLDIRSPGLGDTAMYLCATSRDTGNTGELFFGEGSRLTVL.

The chain couples TRBV5-4 to TRBJ2-4; D not resolved. The germline gives CDR1 SGHNT, CDR2 YYREEE (reference sequence). V lost 0 bases and J lost 0, with 4 bases in between. There are 14 residues in the CDR3. The CDR3 here is CASSLDLAKNIQYF. The CDR3, as DNA: TGTGCCAGCAGCTTGGACTTAGCCAAAAACATTCAGTACTTC.

The chain is built from TRBV19 and TRBJ1-5, with TRBD1 matching over 7 bases. Germline loops: CDR1 LNHDA, CDR2 SQIVND (reference sequence). V lost 6 bases and J lost 2; bases outside the gene matches: 4. This CDR3 region has 14 residues. The chain's CDR3 is CASRITGGNQPQHF. The CDR3 bases are TGTGCCAGTAGGATAACAGGGGGCAATCAGCCCCAGCATTTT. The full variable domain, in which reference TRBV19 and TRBJ1-5 provide the parts outside the CDR3, is DGGITQSPKYLFRKEGQNVTLSCEQNLNHDAMYWYRQDPGQGLRLIYYSQIVNDFQKGDIAEGYSVSREKKESFPLTVTSAQKNPTAFYLCASRITGGNQPQHFGDGTRLSIL.

The CDR3 is CASSFRVPSTDTQYF. CDR3 nucleotides: TGTGCCAGCAGTTTTCGGGTGCCTAGCACAGATACGCAGTATTTT. The chain couples TRBV27 to TRBJ2-3; D gene ambiguous. Germline values: CDR1 MNHEY, CDR2 SMNVEV (reference sequence). The CDR3 is made up of 15 amino acids. The ends were cut back, 3 bases at V and 0 bases at J, with 10 bases in the middle.

The rearrangement joins TRBV19 to TRBJ2-1, with TRBD1 identical over 12 bases. With 6 bases clipped from V and 7 bases from J, the junction kept 10 bases outside the gene matches. Germline V gene lookup returns CDR1 LNHDA and CDR2 SQIVND (reference sequence). This CDR3 is 16 amino acids long. The CDR3 region is CASSPLGQGARNEQFF. The CDR3 nucleotides read TGTGCCAGTAGCCCACTGGGACAGGGGGCGCGGAATGAGCAGTTCTTC.

V and J are TRBV4-3 and TRBJ2-7; 7 bases are shared with TRBD1. With 5 bases clipped from V and 7 bases from J, the junction kept 11 bases outside the gene matches. The CDR3 is 14 amino acids. Germline V gives CDR1 LGHNA, CDR2 YSLEER. CDR3 region: CASSKGDRDSEQYF. CDR3 DNA sequence: TGCGCCAGCAGCAAAGGGGACCGGGACAGTGAGCAGTACTTC.

The chain combines TRBV7-2 with TRBJ2-1; D tentatively fits TRBD1 or TRBD2 (6 bases each). V was cut by 1 base and J by 10 bases, with 11 bases left in between. The CDR3 has 13 residues. Per the germline V gene, CDR1 is SGHTA and CDR2 is FQGNSA. CDR3 nucleotide sequence: TGTGCCAGCAGCTTAGTGGGGGCGGGGGAGCAGTTCTTC. It codes for CASSLVGAGEQFF.

The gene calls are TRBV11-3 and TRBJ2-3; perhaps TRBD2 as D (5 bases). CDR1 is SGHNT, CDR2 YENEEA, per germline. Trimming removed 1 base from V and 0 bases from J, with 11 bases in between. The CDR3 is 16 residues long. CDR3 region: CASSLAPGYSTDTQYF. The CDR3 DNA follows: TGTGCCAGCAGCTTAGCTCCGGGGTATAGCACAGATACGCAGTATTTT.

The rearrangement uses TRBV4-3 and TRBJ1-6; a weak D match, TRBD1 (5 bases). The CDR3 has 16 amino acids. The germline CDR1 and CDR2 sequences are LGHNA and YSLEER. V was trimmed by 4 bases and J by 8 bases, leaving 18 bases between them. The CDR3 loop reads CASSPNLGARDSPLHF. In DNA form, the CDR3 reads TGCGCCAGCAGCCCAAATCTCGGGGCCCGAGATTCACCCCTCCACTTT.

The chain uses TRBV29-1 and TRBJ2-1, with 10 bases lining up with TRBD2. The CDR3 covers 16 residues. From germline, CDR1 is SQVTM and CDR2 ANQGSEA. Trimming removed 3 bases from V and 4 bases from J; junction bases left unmatched: 9. This CDR3 reads CSVEASGGAGYNEQFF. CDR3 sequence (DNA): TGCAGCGTTGAGGCGAGCGGGGGGGCCGGTTACAATGAGCAGTTCTTC.

The chain employs TRBV7-2 and TRBJ2-7; TRBD1 matches 7 bases. CDR1 and CDR2 from the germline V gene are SGHTA and FQGNSA. This CDR3 comprises 14 residues. After removal of 4 bases from V and 0 bases from J, the junction contained 3 bases not matched to a gene. CDR3 in DNA: TGTGCCAGCAGCTCGGGACAGAACTCCTACGAGCAGTACTTC. Translation: CASSSGQNSYEQYF.

This clone was seen once. The chain combines TRBV11-2 with TRBJ1-4; no clear D. The CDR3 has 14 amino acids. V lost 0 bases and J lost 14, with 16 bases in between. Germline V gives CDR1 SGHAT, CDR2 FQNNGV. In nucleotides, the CDR3 is TGTGCCAGCAGCTTAGATTACCCTAGTGTAGGGCTGTTTTTT. Its protein product is CASSLDYPSVGLFF.

Turning to this clone: The germline gene is not matched at one end of the junction; a read error may be the cause. The chain couples TRBV5-6 to TRBJ2-7; D is undetermined. The CDR3 spans 11 residues. The germline V gene encodes CDR1 SGHDT and CDR2 YYEEEE. Here the CDR3 reads CASSSLTGSSF. The CDR3 DNA sequence: TGTGCCAGCAGCTCTCTAACTGGATCCTCCTTC.

The V and J genes are TRBV4-1 and TRBJ2-7, with 7 bases matching TRBD2. The CDR3 has 16 residues. The germline V gene has CDR1 MGHRA and CDR2 YSYEKL. The trim removed 0 bases at V and 9 bases at J, leaving 14 bases unmatched. CDR3 amino acids: CASSQDVGGGVGWQYF. The CDR3 nucleotides read TGCGCCAGCAGCCAAGATGTGGGGGGGGGAGTAGGTTGGCAGTACTTC.

The chain carries TRBV19 and TRBJ2-1, with D possibly matching TRBD1 (5 bases). V was cut by 10 bases and J by 0 bases, with 16 bases left in between. The V gene's germline CDR1 is LNHDA and CDR2 SQIVND (reference sequence). CDR3 length equals 15 residues. Written as DNA, the CDR3 is TGTGCCACCAAACCCAGGGTTAGCTCCTACAATGAGCAGTTCTTC. Translation gives CATKPRVSSYNEQFF.

In this sample, this clone turned up a few times. The chain carries TRBV7-3 and TRBJ2-1; 8 bases align to TRBD2. J gave up 7 bases and V 0 bases, and 8 bases lay outside the gene matches. The CDR3 is made up of 16 amino acids. Germline V gives CDR1 SGHTA, CDR2 FQGTGA. The CDR3: CASSLTAGGPGNEQFF. The CDR3 nucleotides read TGTGCCAGCAGCTTAACTGCGGGGGGCCCGGGTAATGAGCAGTTCTTC.

This rearrangement joins TRBV14 to TRBJ1-4; D is unresolved. This CDR3 contains 17 residues. V lost 1 base and J 0 bases, leaving 12 bases between the germline ends. The germline gives CDR1 SGHDN, CDR2 FVKESK. The CDR3 coding sequence is TGTGCCAGCAGCCAAGTTCTTCCAGGAGCAACTAATGAAAAACTGTTTTTT. Translated: CASSQVLPGATNEKLFF.

The chain recombines TRBV15 with TRBJ1-2, with D possibly TRBD1 on 5 matching bases. V was trimmed by 1 base and J by 0 bases, leaving 9 bases between them. CDR3 length: 15 residues. Germline V lookup: CDR1 LNHNV, CDR2 YYDKDF (reference sequence). Here the CDR3 reads CATSRGGSPNYGYTF. The CDR3 DNA sequence: TGTGCCACCAGCAGAGGGGGGTCTCCTAACTATGGCTACACCTTC.

This rearrangement joins TRBV12-5 to TRBJ2-3, with 13 bases matching TRBD2. The CDR3 consists of 16 residues. The germline CDR1 and CDR2 sequences are LGHNT and FRNRAP. Trimming cost V 5 bases and J 11 bases; bases outside gene matches: 13. CDR3 sequence (DNA): TGTGCTAGTGGTCCCTGGACTAGCGGGAGAGGTTGGAGGCAGTATTTT. Encoded protein: CASGPWTSGRGWRQYF.

The gene calls are TRBV27 and TRBJ2-7, with D perhaps matching TRBD2 (5 bases). This CDR3 contains 13 residues. Trimming pared 0 bases from V and 2 bases from J, leaving 5 bases between. In germline, CDR1 is MNHEY, CDR2 SMNVEV (reference sequence). CDR3 in amino acids: CASSLSGAYEQYF. CDR3 nucleotide sequence: TGTGCCAGCAGTTTATCGGGAGCCTACGAGCAGTACTTC.

This clone has a single count. The rearrangement joins TRBV4-1 to TRBJ2-7; D unclear. The CDR3 runs 14 residues. CDR1 MGHRA and CDR2 YSYEKL come from the germline V gene. Trimming took off 0 bases at V and 1 base at J, with 7 bases between the two ends. The CDR3 bases are TGCGCCAGCAGCCAAGATTTGCCGTCCTACGAGCAGTACTTC. This gives the protein CASSQDLPSYEQYF.

The gene calls are TRBV7-9 and TRBJ2-5; a possible D gene is TRBD2 (6 bases). Per the germline V gene, CDR1 is SEHNR and CDR2 is FQNEAQ (reference sequence). V dropped 1 base and J dropped 4 bases, with 16 bases sitting between them. This CDR3 comprises 16 residues. The CDR3 region has the DNA TGTGCCAGCAGCTTAGGAATGGGCTGGAGGGGAGAGACCCAGTACTTC. This encodes CASSLGMGWRGETQYF.

J is TRBJ1-6 and V is TRBV9, with unresolved D. The CDR3 length is 15 residues. Trimming stripped 7 bases from V and 2 bases from J, with 13 bases between. The germline gives CDR1 SGDLS, CDR2 YYNGEE. In nucleotides, the CDR3 is TGTGCCAGCGGAACAGATGGTCCCTATAATTCACCCCTCCACTTT. It codes for CASGTDGPYNSPLHF.

This clone was seen more than once but under ten times. The rearrangement joins TRBV27 to TRBJ2-7; 9 positions match TRBD1. Germline V gene sequence: CDR1 MNHEY, CDR2 SMNVEV (reference sequence). V was pared by 0 bases and J by 3 bases, with 6 bases of the junction left unmatched. The CDR3 is 16 amino acids. CDR3 bases: TGTGCCAGCAGTTTATCGCCGGGACAGGGCTTCTACGAGCAGTACTTC. Its protein product is CASSLSPGQGFYEQYF.

By proportion, this clone is medium-sized (0.01 to 0.1%). The CDR3 carries no conserved terminal phenylalanine or tryptophan, so it likely arises from a read error. It is unclear where the CDR3 begins or ends on the DNA, so no DNA is shown, and the CDR3 is as TCRdb lists it. J is TRBJ1-6 and V is TRBV30; the table's D call, TRBD1, has no DNA check behind it. Germline-derived CDR1 and CDR2 are GTSNPN and SVGIG (reference sequence). Both ends counted, the CDR3 spans 11 residues. CDR3 amino acids: CAWSDTGRGGL.

This chain joins TRBV19 and TRBJ2-2; 7 nucleotides align to TRBD2. The CDR3 loop spans 15 amino acids. The V and J ends lost 8 bases and 0 bases, in that order; junction bases with no gene match: 6. Germline V gives CDR1 LNHDA, CDR2 SQIVND (reference sequence). CDR3 coding DNA: TGTGCCAGTGGGGCGGGAGAAGCGAACACCGGGGAGCTGTTTTTT. It is translated as CASGAGEANTGELFF.